The 31 T cell receptor beta chains below were found in one sample sequenced in a study of cytomegalovirus exposure and HLA in healthy donors. The protocol was immunoSEQ multiplex PCR, while the TCRdb copy is restricted to in-frame clones and leaves out a portion. Found here are some 140,000 clones, approximately 90% of them singletons; the top ten hold 6.2%. The sequencing sample was made of PBMCs. Source of these receptors: a woman aged 30 to 39 in good health and CMV-seropositive.

This chain links TRBV27 with TRBJ2-7; 7 bases fit TRBD1. CDR1 is MNHEY, CDR2 SMNVEV, per germline (reference sequence). The CDR3 is made up of 13 amino acids. The V gene end was trimmed by 5 bases and the J gene end by 2 bases; junction bases not matched to a gene: 3. The CDR3 region is CASSRGQTYEQYF. CDR3 in DNA: TGTGCCAGCAGTCGGGGACAGACCTACGAGCAGTACTTC.

The CDR3 DNA reads as TGTGCCAGCAAGGTTCCCGGACTAGGCGCCTACGAGCAGTACTTC. Translated: CASKVPGLGAYEQYF. The chain couples TRBV2 to TRBJ2-7; 7 bases fit TRBD2. From germline, CDR1 is SNHLY and CDR2 FYNNEI. The J segment lost 2 bases and the V segment lost 7 bases, leaving 11 bases of the junction unmatched. The CDR3 runs to 15 residues.

This chain joins TRBV7-9 and TRBJ2-1, with D tentatively TRBD1 (5 bases). Germline V gives CDR1 SEHNR, CDR2 FQNEAQ (reference sequence). The V gene lost 5 bases and the J gene lost 0 bases, with 11 bases spanning the gap. The length of the CDR3 is 15 residues. CDR3 in amino acids: CASSPAGISYNEQFF. The CDR3 DNA sequence: TGTGCCAGCAGCCCCGCAGGGATCTCCTACAATGAGCAGTTCTTC.

The chain joins TRBV2 to TRBJ2-7; TRBD1 matches 10 bases. Germline assignment: CDR1 SNHLY and CDR2 FYNNEI. The V segment lost 8 bases and the J segment 4 bases; nucleotides outside the gene matches: 5. The CDR3 spans 13 residues. The CDR3 spells CASGDRGIYEQYF. The CDR3 DNA reads as TGTGCCAGCGGGGACAGGGGCATTTACGAGCAGTACTTC.

The V call is TRBV2, the J call TRBJ1-1, with a possible D match to TRBD1 (6 bases). V lost 0 bases and J lost 14, with 16 bases in between. Germline V lookup: CDR1 SNHLY, CDR2 FYNNEI. The CDR3 is 13 residues long. This CDR3 reads CASSEAPGTYGFF. DNA for the CDR3: TGTGCCAGCAGTGAAGCTCCCGGGACATACGGATTCTTT.

The rearrangement joins TRBV6-6 to TRBJ2-7; D perhaps matches TRBD1 (6 bases). Trimming cost V 5 bases and J 0 bases, with 14 bases left between them. CDR3 length: 15 residues. Looked up from germline, CDR1 is MNHNY and CDR2 is SVGAGI (reference sequence). The CDR3 reads CASSPGQGRSYEQYF. Written as DNA, the CDR3 is TGTGCCAGCAGTCCCGGGCAGGGGCGCTCCTACGAGCAGTACTTC.

The chain combines TRBV28 with TRBJ1-6, with 8 bases aligning to TRBD1. Germline CDR1 is MDHEN and CDR2 is SYDVKM. This CDR3 region has 17 residues. After removal of 5 bases from V and 4 bases from J, the junction contained 10 bases not matched to a gene. As DNA, the CDR3 is TGTGCCAGCAGTGCTTGGACAGGGCGAGATTATAATTCACCCCTCCACTTT. Translating gives CASSAWTGRDYNSPLHF.

The CDR3, as DNA: TGTGCCAGCAGTTTATCCCGACTAGCGGGAGGCCCCGGGGTGGAGACCCAGTACTTC. It is translated as CASSLSRLAGGPGVETQYF. This chain joins TRBV27 and TRBJ2-5; 13 bases are a match to TRBD2. The ends lost 0 bases at V and 5 bases at J; junction bases unmatched: 12. Germline V gives CDR1 MNHEY, CDR2 SMNVEV (reference sequence). This CDR3 comprises 19 residues.

This chain uses TRBV28 with TRBJ1-1, with 7 positions matching TRBD1. Germline values: CDR1 MDHEN, CDR2 SYDVKM. Unmatched junction bases numbered 2, after V lost 0 bases and J lost 1 base. There are 15 residues in the CDR3. In nucleotides, the CDR3 is TGTGCCAGCAGTTTATGGAGGACAGGGAACACTGAAGCTTTCTTT. Amino acids: CASSLWRTGNTEAFF.

The rearrangement joins TRBV27 to TRBJ1-2, with D possibly matching TRBD1 (6 bases). V shed 3 bases and J shed 3 bases, with 8 bases lying between them. CDR1 is MNHEY and CDR2 is SMNVEV in the germline V gene (reference sequence). There are 13 residues in the CDR3. The CDR3 nucleotides read TGTGCCAGCAGTTTCCGGACAGACTATGGCTACACCTTC. It translates to CASSFRTDYGYTF.

This chain uses TRBV5-4 with TRBJ1-1, with TRBD1 matching 10 bases. V lost 4 bases to trimming and J lost 5 bases; unmatched junction nucleotides: 14. The CDR3 consists of 17 residues. Germline CDR1 and CDR2: SGHNT and YYREEE (reference sequence). CDR3 amino acids: CASSPVGTGAGGTEAFF. For the CDR3, the DNA is TGTGCCAGCAGCCCTGTGGGGACAGGGGCAGGTGGGACTGAAGCTTTCTTT. Variable domain in full (rest from reference TRBV5-4 and TRBJ1-1): ETGVTQSPTHLIKTRGQQVTLRCSSQSGHNTVSWYQQALGQGPQFIFQYYREEENGRGNFPPRFSGLQFPNYSSELNVNALELDDSALYLCASSPVGTGAGGTEAFFGQGTRLTVV.

This chain connects TRBV15 to TRBJ2-2; D possibly corresponds to TRBD1 (6 bases). Per the germline V gene, CDR1 is LNHNV and CDR2 is YYDKDF (reference sequence). CDR3 length: 17 residues. V was clipped by 9 bases and J by 4 bases, with 24 bases between them. CDR3 residues: CATTIYPGHYPTGELFF. In nucleotides, the CDR3 is TGTGCCACTACAATATATCCGGGACATTACCCCACCGGGGAGCTGTTTTTT.

V usage is TRBV19 and J usage is TRBJ1-3, with D uncertain. V lost 5 bases and J lost 2, with 10 bases in between. This CDR3 comprises 14 residues. Germline V gene lookup returns CDR1 LNHDA and CDR2 SQIVND (reference sequence). CDR3 protein: CASSAPITGNTIYF. The CDR3 nucleotides read TGTGCCAGTAGTGCGCCTATAACTGGAAACACCATATATTTT.

The chain recombines TRBV19 with TRBJ2-3, with 14 positions matching TRBD2. Germline-derived CDR1 and CDR2 are LNHDA and SQIVND (reference sequence). There are 19 residues in the CDR3. V shed 5 bases and J 2 bases; nucleotides not matched to a gene: 12. The CDR3 region is CASSPPGLAGVGSTDTQYF. Written as DNA, the CDR3 is TGTGCCAGTAGTCCGCCGGGACTAGCGGGAGTGGGTTCCACAGATACGCAGTATTTT.

This chain joins TRBV7-2 and TRBJ2-1, with D hard to call. CDR3 size: 12 residues. Germline V CDR1 and CDR2: SGHTA, FQGNSA. Deletions cut 2 bases from V and 6 bases from J, with 5 bases between. CDR3 region: CASSLRGNEQFF. The CDR3 DNA follows: TGTGCCAGCAGCTTAAGAGGCAATGAGCAGTTCTTC.

The CDR3 region has the DNA TGTGCCAGCTCCGGTACGGGAGCGCCGGGGGATACGCAGTATTTT. Translating it yields CASSGTGAPGDTQYF. This chain connects TRBV18 to TRBJ2-3, with D tentatively TRBD2 (6 bases). This CDR3 spans 15 amino acids. The V end was cut by 6 bases, the J end by 6 bases, with 19 bases between. Germline assignment: CDR1 KGHSH and CDR2 LQKENI. Using reference TRBV18 and TRBJ2-3 for the parts outside the CDR3, the full variable domain is NAGVMQNPRHLVRRRGQEARLRCSPMKGHSHVYWYRQLPEEGLKFMVYLQKENIIDESGMPKERFSAEFPKEGPSILRIQQVVRGDSAAYFCASSGTGAPGDTQYFGPGTRLTVL.

The chain joins TRBV5-1 to TRBJ2-5; 10 bases fit TRBD1. Germline-derived CDR1 and CDR2 are SGHRS and YFSETQ. Germline trimming cut 0 bases from V and 4 bases from J; bases unmatched to any gene: 15. The CDR3 sequence is 19 residues long. In nucleotides, the CDR3 is TGCGCCAGCAGCTTGGAAGGGACAGGGGTTTTCAGTTGGAGAGAGACCCAGTACTTC. Its protein is CASSLEGTGVFSWRETQYF.

The chain uses TRBV6-1 and TRBJ2-3, with 7 bases that match TRBD2. J lost 2 bases, V lost 2 bases, and 10 bases had no gene match. Germline CDR1 reads MNHNS; CDR2 reads SASEGT. The CDR3 spans 17 residues. Here the CDR3 DNA reads TGTGCCAGCAGTGAATTCGGGGGGTGGGAGTACACAGATACGCAGTATTTT. Encoded protein: CASSEFGGWEYTDTQYF.

The rearrangement uses TRBV14 and TRBJ1-1; D is perhaps TRBD1 (6 bases). CDR3 length: 16 amino acids. Trimming removed 1 base at V and 3 bases at J, with 15 bases between. Germline CDR1 reads SGHDN; CDR2 reads FVKESK. The CDR3 protein is CASSQGPGASYTEAFF. CDR3 sequence (DNA): TGTGCCAGCAGCCAAGGCCCAGGGGCCAGCTACACTGAAGCTTTCTTT.

J is TRBJ2-1 and V is TRBV20-1; 9 nucleotides align to TRBD2. CDR3 length equals 11 residues. Germline lookup yields CDR1 DFQATT and CDR2 SNEGSKA (reference sequence). V lost 5 bases, J lost 11 bases, and 4 bases stayed unmatched. The CDR3 sequence: CSAFSGRKQFF. CDR3 bases: TGCAGTGCTTTTAGCGGGAGAAAGCAGTTCTTC.

J is TRBJ2-1 and V is TRBV9; D remains unclear. Germline V CDR1 and CDR2: SGDLS, YYNGEE. With 2 bases removed from V and 6 bases from J, the gap between germline ends came to 3 bases. The CDR3 length is 11 residues. The CDR3 reads CASSVANEQFF. The CDR3 DNA sequence: TGTGCCAGCAGCGTGGCCAATGAGCAGTTCTTC.

The chain employs TRBV5-1 and TRBJ2-3, with 9 bases lining up with TRBD1. CDR3 size: 15 residues. CDR1 is SGHRS and CDR2 is YFSETQ in the germline V gene. J lost 6 bases, V lost 4 bases, and 9 bases had no gene match. The CDR3 protein is CASSLTGGAYDTQYF. DNA of the CDR3: TGCGCCAGCAGCCTTACAGGGGGCGCCTATGATACGCAGTATTTT.

This chain joins TRBV29-1 and TRBJ1-3; D is uncertain. The CDR3 has 11 amino acids. Germline values: CDR1 SQVTM, CDR2 ANQGSEA. Trimming cost V 0 bases and J 7 bases, with 4 bases left between them. The chain's CDR3 is CSVEDYNTIYF. The CDR3, as DNA: TGCAGCGTTGAAGATTATAACACCATATATTTT.

The rearrangement uses TRBV11-2 and TRBJ2-7, with D unclear. Trimming pared 2 bases from V and 5 bases from J, leaving 13 bases between. The V gene's germline CDR1 is SGHAT and CDR2 FQNNGV. The CDR3 is 14 amino acids. The CDR3 loop is CASSLRSYRDEQYF. CDR3 nucleotide sequence: TGTGCCAGCAGCTTAAGGTCATATCGGGACGAGCAGTACTTC.

This sequence joins TRBV19 and TRBJ1-1; D is ambiguous. The CDR3 totals 15 residues. Germline CDR1 reads LNHDA; CDR2 reads SQIVND (reference sequence). V was clipped by 1 base and J by 11 bases, with 20 bases between them. The CDR3 DNA follows: TGTGCCAGTAGTATAGGAAGCCTCTCGGGTGCTTCTGCTTTCTTT. It translates to CASSIGSLSGASAFF.

This chain uses TRBV6-1 with TRBJ1-4; D is uncertain. CDR3 size: 14 residues. V shed 8 bases and J shed 5 bases, with 15 bases lying between them. Germline V gene lookup returns CDR1 MNHNS and CDR2 SASEGT. Here the CDR3 reads CASGRGYLNEKLFF. CDR3 nucleotides: TGTGCCAGCGGCCGGGGTTACCTAAATGAAAAACTGTTTTTT.

The gene calls are TRBV28 and TRBJ1-2, with a tentative D call TRBD1 (5 bases). The length of the CDR3 is 12 residues. CDR1 is MDHEN and CDR2 is SYDVKM in the germline V gene. Trimming removed 5 bases at V and 5 bases at J, with 9 bases between. The DNA of the CDR3 is TGTGCCAGCAGTGACAGCCTGTATGGCTACACCTTC. Translation: CASSDSLYGYTF.

The genes are TRBV7-9 and TRBJ2-7; possible D gene TRBD1, 5 bases. In germline, CDR1 is SEHNR, CDR2 FQNEAQ (reference sequence). Trimming stripped 3 bases from V and 5 bases from J, with 14 bases between. The CDR3 consists of 14 residues. DNA for the CDR3: TGTGCCAGCAGCTTGGGGCAGGCTCGGGACGAGCAGTACTTC. Its translation is CASSLGQARDEQYF.

The CDR3 sequence: CAEEQGTSYEQYF. The CDR3 coding sequence is TGTGCCGAAGAACAGGGGACTTCCTACGAGCAGTACTTC. The rearrangement links TRBV6-1 to TRBJ2-7; TRBD1 might be the D (7 bases). The CDR3 loop spans 13 amino acids. Trimming left V 11 bases short and J 1 base short, with 15 bases between. Germline V gives CDR1 MNHNS, CDR2 SASEGT.

V and J are TRBV28 and TRBJ1-5; D call uncertain. Germline lookup yields CDR1 MDHEN and CDR2 SYDVKM. This CDR3 is built from 14 residues. V was pared by 7 bases and J by 4 bases, with 14 bases between. The CDR3 DNA reads TGTGCCAGCATCCTAGGAGGAGGGAATCAGCCCCAGCATTTT. This codes for CASILGGGNQPQHF.

The chain links TRBV29-1 to TRBJ2-7; perhaps TRBD1 as D (7 bases). CDR1 is SQVTM, CDR2 ANQGSEA, per germline. The CDR3 totals 13 residues. V dropped 7 bases and J dropped 3 bases, with 16 bases sitting between them. CDR3 coding DNA: TGCAGCGCCCGCGGGACAGACCACTACGAGCAGTACTTC. This encodes CSARGTDHYEQYF.